The 7 T cell receptor beta chains given below trace back to one sample, sequenced in a study of shared clonotypes between healthy human individuals. Sequenced by immunoSEQ multiplex PCR; TCRdb stores in-frame clones only, minus some. Counted here are fewer than 1 million clones, 90% to 97% occurring once; the ten biggest clones make up under 0.3%. Naive CD8 populations comprised CD45RO-negative cells positively selected for CCR7, excluding terminally differentiated effector memory CD45RA+ cells. The specimen sequenced was naive CD8+ T cells sorted from blood. These receptors were collected from a man aged 30 to 45 in good health.

The chain uses TRBV7-9 and TRBJ2-7; the D gene is possibly TRBD2 (5 bases). The ends were cut back, 1 base at V and 0 bases at J, with 13 bases in the middle. The V gene's germline CDR1 is SEHNR and CDR2 FQNEAQ (reference sequence). The CDR3 loop spans 16 amino acids. DNA of the CDR3: TGTGCCAGCAGCTTAGTAGGCAGGAGGAGCTCCTACGAGCAGTACTTC. Its protein product is CASSLVGRRSSYEQYF.

The V and J genes are TRBV4-1 and TRBJ2-1; D not certain. V shed 0 bases and J shed 7 bases, with 7 bases lying between them. Germline lookup yields CDR1 MGHRA and CDR2 YSYEKL. The CDR3 sequence is 13 residues long. CDR3 in DNA: TGCGCCAGCAGCCAAGATCGCCCTAATGAGCAGTTCTTC. It codes for CASSQDRPNEQFF.

V is TRBV2 and J is TRBJ2-7; 7 nucleotides align to TRBD1. Germline V gives CDR1 SNHLY, CDR2 FYNNEI. The V and J ends lost 7 bases and 9 bases, in that order; junction bases with no gene match: 18. CDR3 length: 15 amino acids. CDR3: CASMETRTGRKPQYF. The CDR3 DNA reads as TGTGCCAGCATGGAAACCCGGACAGGTAGGAAGCCGCAGTACTTC.

V is TRBV27 and J is TRBJ1-5; 10 positions match TRBD1. Germline CDR1 reads MNHEY; CDR2 reads SMNVEV (reference sequence). V was clipped by 4 bases and J by 0 bases; unmatched bases: 9. This CDR3 comprises 18 residues. CDR3 nucleotides: TGTGCCAGCAGTTCCTCGGGACAGGGGAGATATAGCAATCAGCCCCAGCATTTT. This translates into CASSSSGQGRYSNQPQHF.

This chain links TRBV2 with TRBJ2-3, with TRBD2 identical over 9 bases. The CDR3 spans 13 residues. V lost 6 bases and J lost 4; bases outside the gene matches: 2. Per germline, CDR1 SNHLY and CDR2 FYNNEI. As DNA, the CDR3 is TGTGCCAGCAGGGCTAGCGGGGCAGATACGCAGTATTTT. Translating gives CASRASGADTQYF.

The chain is built from TRBV5-1 and TRBJ2-1; a weak D match, TRBD2 (6 bases). Germline V gene lookup returns CDR1 SGHRS and CDR2 YFSETQ. The CDR3 runs 15 residues. V was trimmed by 2 bases and J by 3 bases, leaving 12 bases between them. This CDR3 is CASSFDGTGYNEQFF. The CDR3 region has the DNA TGCGCCAGCAGCTTTGATGGGACTGGCTACAATGAGCAGTTCTTC.

The gene calls are TRBV4-1 and TRBJ1-2; D gene unclear. Trimming removed 3 bases at V and 3 bases at J, with 11 bases between. The CDR3 is made up of 14 amino acids. The germline CDR1 and CDR2 sequences are MGHRA and YSYEKL. CDR3 DNA sequence: TGCGCCAGCAGCCATGTTGGGGAAGACTATGGCTACACCTTC. Amino acids: CASSHVGEDYGYTF.